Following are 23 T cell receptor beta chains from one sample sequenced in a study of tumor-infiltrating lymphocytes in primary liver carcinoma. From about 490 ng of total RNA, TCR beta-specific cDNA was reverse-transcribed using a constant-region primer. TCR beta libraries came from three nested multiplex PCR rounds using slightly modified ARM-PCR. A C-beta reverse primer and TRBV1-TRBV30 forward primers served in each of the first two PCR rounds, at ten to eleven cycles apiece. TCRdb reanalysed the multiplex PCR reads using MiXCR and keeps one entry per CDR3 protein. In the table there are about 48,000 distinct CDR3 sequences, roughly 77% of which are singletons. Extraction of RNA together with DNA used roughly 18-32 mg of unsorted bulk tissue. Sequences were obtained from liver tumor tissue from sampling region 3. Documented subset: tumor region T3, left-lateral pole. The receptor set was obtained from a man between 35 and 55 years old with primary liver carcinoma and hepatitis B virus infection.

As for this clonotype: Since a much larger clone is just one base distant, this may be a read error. DNA of the CDR3: TGTGCCAGCAGGCGCGTGACAGGGTATAGCAATCAGCCCCAGCATTTT. Translating gives CASRRVTGYSNQPQHF. The chain links TRBV7-9 to TRBJ1-5, with 7 bases that match TRBD1. Germline V gene sequence: CDR1 SEHNR, CDR2 FQNEAQ (reference sequence). The junction had 8 bases not matched to a gene; V was cut back by 6 bases and J by 0 bases. The CDR3 contains 16 residues.

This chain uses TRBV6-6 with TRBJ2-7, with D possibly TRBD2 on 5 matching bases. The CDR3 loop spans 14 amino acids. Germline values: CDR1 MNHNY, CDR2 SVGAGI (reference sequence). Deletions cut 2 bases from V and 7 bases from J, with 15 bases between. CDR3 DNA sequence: TGTGCCAGCAGTTACGCACTAGTGGGTGGTGAGCAGTACTTC. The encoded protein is CASSYALVGGEQYF.

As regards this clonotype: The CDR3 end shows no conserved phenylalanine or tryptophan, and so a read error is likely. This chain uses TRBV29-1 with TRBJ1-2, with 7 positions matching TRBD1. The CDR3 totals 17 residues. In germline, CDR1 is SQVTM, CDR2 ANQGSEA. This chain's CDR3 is CTVEGIPQGGPNYGYTI. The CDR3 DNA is TGCACCGTTGAAGGGATCCCGCAGGGGGGACCTAACTATGGCTACACCATC.

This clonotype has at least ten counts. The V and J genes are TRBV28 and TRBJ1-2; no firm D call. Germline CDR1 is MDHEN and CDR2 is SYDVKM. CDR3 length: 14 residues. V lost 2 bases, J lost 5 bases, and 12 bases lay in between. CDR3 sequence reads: CASSLGGPVYGYTF. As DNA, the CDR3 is TGTGCCAGCAGTTTAGGTGGGCCGGTGTATGGCTACACCTTC.

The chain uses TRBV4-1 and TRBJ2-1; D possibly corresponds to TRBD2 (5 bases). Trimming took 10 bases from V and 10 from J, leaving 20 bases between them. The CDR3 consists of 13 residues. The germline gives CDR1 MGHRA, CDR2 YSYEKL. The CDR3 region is CANSQAYSVEQFF. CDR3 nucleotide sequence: TGCGCCAACAGTCAGGCTTATAGCGTCGAGCAGTTCTTC.

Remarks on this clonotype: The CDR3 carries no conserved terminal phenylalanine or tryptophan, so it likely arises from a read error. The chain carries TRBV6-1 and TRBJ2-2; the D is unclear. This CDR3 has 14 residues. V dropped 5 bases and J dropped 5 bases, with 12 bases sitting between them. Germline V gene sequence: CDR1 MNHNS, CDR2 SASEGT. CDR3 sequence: CASSNLSLTGELFY. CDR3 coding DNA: TGTGCCAGCAGTAATCTTAGCCTAACCGGGGAGCTGTTTTAT.

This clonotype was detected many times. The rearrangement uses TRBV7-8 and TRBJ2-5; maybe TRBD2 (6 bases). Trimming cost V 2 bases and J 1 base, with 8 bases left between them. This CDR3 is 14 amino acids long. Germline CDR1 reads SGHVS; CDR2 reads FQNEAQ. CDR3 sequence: CASSLRRAQETQYF. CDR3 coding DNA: TGTGCCAGCAGCTTACGGAGGGCCCAAGAGACCCAGTACTTC.

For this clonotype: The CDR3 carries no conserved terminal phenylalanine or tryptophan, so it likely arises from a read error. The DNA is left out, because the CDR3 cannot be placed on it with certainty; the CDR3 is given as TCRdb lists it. The CDR3 protein is CAGSLEGNYGNAI. The chain links TRBV11-2 to TRBJ1-2. Germline loops: CDR1 SGHAT, CDR2 FQNNGV. The CDR3 is 13 amino acids long, termini counted.

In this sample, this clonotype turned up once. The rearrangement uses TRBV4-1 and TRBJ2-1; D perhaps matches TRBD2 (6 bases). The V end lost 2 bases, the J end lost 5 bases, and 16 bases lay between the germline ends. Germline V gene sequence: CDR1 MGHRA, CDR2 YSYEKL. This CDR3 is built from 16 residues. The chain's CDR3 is CASSQSGTGDDNEQFF. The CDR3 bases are TGCGCCAGCAGCCAATCTGGGACTGGCGATGACAATGAGCAGTTCTTC.

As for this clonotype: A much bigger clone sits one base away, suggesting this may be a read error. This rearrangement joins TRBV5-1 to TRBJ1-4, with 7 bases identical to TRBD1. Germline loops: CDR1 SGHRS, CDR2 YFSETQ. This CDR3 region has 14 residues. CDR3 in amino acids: CASSTGATDEKLFF. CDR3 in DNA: TGCGCCAGCAGTACAGGGGCAACTGATGAAAAACTGTTTTTT.

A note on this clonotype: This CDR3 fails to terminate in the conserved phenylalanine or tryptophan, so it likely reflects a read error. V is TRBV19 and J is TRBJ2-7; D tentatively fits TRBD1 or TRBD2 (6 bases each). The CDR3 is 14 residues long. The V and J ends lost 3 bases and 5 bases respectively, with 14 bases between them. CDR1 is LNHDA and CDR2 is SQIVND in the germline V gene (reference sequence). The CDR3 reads CASSMSWRDNEQYL. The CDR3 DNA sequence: TGTGCCAGTAGTATGTCTTGGAGGGACAACGAGCAGTACTTA.

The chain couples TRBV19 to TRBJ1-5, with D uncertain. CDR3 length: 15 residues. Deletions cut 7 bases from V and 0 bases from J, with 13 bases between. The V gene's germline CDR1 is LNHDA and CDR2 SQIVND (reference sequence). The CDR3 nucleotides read TGTGCCAGTACCCCTCGCCAGGCTAGCAATCAGCCCCAGCATTTT. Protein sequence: CASTPRQASNQPQHF.

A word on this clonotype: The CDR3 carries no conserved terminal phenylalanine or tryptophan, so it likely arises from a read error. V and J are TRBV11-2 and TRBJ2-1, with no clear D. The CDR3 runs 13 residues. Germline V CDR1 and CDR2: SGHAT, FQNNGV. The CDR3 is CTSSLSGYNEQFV. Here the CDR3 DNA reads TGTACCAGCAGCTTGTCGGGCTACAATGAGCAGTTCGTC.

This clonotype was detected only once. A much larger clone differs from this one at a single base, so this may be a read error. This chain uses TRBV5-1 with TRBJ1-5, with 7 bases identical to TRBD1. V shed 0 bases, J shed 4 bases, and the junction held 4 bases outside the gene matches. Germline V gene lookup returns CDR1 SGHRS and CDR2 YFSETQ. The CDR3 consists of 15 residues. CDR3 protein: CASSLEGTANQPQHF. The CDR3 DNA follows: TGCGCCAGCAGCTTGGAAGGGACAGCTAATCAGCCCCAGCATTTT.

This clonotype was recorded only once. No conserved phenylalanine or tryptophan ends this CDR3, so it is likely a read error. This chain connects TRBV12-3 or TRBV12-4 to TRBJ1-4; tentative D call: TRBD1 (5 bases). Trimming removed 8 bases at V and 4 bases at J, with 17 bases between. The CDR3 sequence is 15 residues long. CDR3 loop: CASCLLGTDNEKLFL. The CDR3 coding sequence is TGTGCCAGCTGCCTACTCGGGACGGATAATGAAAAACTGTTTCTT.

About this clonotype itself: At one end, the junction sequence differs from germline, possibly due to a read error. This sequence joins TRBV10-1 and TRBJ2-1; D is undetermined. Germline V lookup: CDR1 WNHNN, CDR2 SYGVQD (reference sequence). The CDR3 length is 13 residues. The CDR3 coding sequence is TGCGCCAGCAGTGACAGTCCCAGCAATGAGCAGTCCTTC. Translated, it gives CASSDSPSNEQSF.

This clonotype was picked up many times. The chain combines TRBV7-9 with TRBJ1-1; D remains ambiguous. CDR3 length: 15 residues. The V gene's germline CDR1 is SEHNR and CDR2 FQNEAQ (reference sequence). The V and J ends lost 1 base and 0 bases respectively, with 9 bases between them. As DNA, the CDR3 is TGTGCCAGCAGCTTAGTTACGGGTATGAACACTGAAGCTTTCTTT. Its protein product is CASSLVTGMNTEAFF.

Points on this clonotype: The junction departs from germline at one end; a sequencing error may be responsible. The CDR3 sequence is CASSLVALTGTGELFF. The CDR3 region has the DNA TGTGCCAGCAGCTTAGTGGCCCTAACGGGAACCGGGGAGCTATTTTTC. The V gene is TRBV11-2, the J gene TRBJ2-2; tentative D call: TRBD2 (5 bases). From germline, CDR1 is SGHAT and CDR2 FQNNGV. The CDR3 spans 16 residues.

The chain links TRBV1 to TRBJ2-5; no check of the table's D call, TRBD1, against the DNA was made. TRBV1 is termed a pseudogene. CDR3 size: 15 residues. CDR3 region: CTNSPPQGAQETQYF. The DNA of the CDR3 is TGCACCAACAGCCCTCCGCAAGGGGCTCAAGAGACCCAGTACTTC.

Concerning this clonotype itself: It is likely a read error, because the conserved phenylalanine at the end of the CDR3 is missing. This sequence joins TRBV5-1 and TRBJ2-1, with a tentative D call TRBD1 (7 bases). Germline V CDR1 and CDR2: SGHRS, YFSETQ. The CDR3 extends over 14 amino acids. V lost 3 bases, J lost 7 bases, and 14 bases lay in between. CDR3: CASSSDRRVNEQFL. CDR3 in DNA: TGCGCCAGCAGCTCGGACAGGAGGGTTAATGAGCAGTTCCTC.

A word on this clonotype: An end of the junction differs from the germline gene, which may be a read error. The CDR3 protein is CVSSRGLQPQHF. The CDR3 DNA is TGTGTCAGCAGCAGGGGGCTTCAGCCCCAGCATTTT. This rearrangement joins TRBV3-1 to TRBJ1-5, with TRBD1 matching over 8 bases. Germline values: CDR1 LGHDT, CDR2 YNNKEL (reference sequence). CDR3 length equals 12 residues.

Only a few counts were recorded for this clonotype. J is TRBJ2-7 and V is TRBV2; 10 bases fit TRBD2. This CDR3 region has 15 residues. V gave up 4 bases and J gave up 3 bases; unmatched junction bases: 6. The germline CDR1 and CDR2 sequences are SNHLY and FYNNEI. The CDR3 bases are TGTGCCAGCAGTGTGGAGAGCGGGAGGGGCTACGAGCAGTACTTC. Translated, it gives CASSVESGRGYEQYF.

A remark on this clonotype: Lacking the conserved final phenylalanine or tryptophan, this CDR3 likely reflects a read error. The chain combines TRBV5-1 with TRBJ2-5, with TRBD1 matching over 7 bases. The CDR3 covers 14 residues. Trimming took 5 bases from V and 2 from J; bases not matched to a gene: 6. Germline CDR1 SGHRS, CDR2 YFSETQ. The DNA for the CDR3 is TGCGCCAGCAGTTGGGGACAGACTCAAGAGACCCAGTACTCC. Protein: CASSWGQTQETQYS.